The rows below give T cell receptor beta chains drawn from one sample of a study of T-cell reconstitution after alpha-beta-depleted transplantation in children. Each CDR3 protein gets one entry after TCRdb re-called the PCR reads with MiXCR. The table shows approximately 510,000 distinct CDR3 sequences, with about 17% occurring only once. The sequencing here drew on PBMCs from the stem cell graft donor, taken from the stem cell graft. The source of these receptors is a human donor who donated a stem cell graft to a child with acute lymphoblastic leukemia. Both conserved end residues are part of each CDR3. A D gene is named only where the DNA matches it firmly. Clone size appears in some rows only: once, few, many, or a class for an expanded clone.

few,13,TRBJ1-5,.,TRBV6-2/TRBV6-3,TGTGCCAGCAGTTCGATGGAGGTGCAGCCCCAGCATTTT,CASSSMEVQPQHF
.,13,TRBJ1-1,.,TRBV24-1,TGTGCCACCAGTCGAGGTCCGAACACTGAAGCTTTCTTT,CATSRGPNTEAFF
.,13,TRBJ2-7,.,TRBV2,TGTGCCAGCAGGGGCCTTGGTGGCAACGAGCAGTACTTC,CASRGLGGNEQYF
few,14,TRBJ2-5,TRBD2,TRBV10-1,TGCGCCAGGGAAGGACTAGACGAGCGGGAGACCCAGTACTTC,CAREGLDERETQYF
.,17,TRBJ2-3,TRBD1,TRBV9,TGTGCCAGCAGCGTAGCGTGGGGACAGGGAATCCCAGATACGCAGTATTTT,CASSVAWGQGIPDTQYF
few,14,TRBJ2-1,.,TRBV24-1,TGTGCCACCAGTGATTCATTTTCTTTAAATGAGCAGTTCTTC,CATSDSFSLNEQFF
few,15,TRBJ2-3,TRBD2,TRBV25-1,TGTGCCAGCAGTCGCGGGAGATGGAGCACAGATACGCAGTATTTT,CASSRGRWSTDTQYF
few,12,TRBJ2-5,.,TRBV28,TGTGCCAGCGGAACTATAAAAGAGACCCAGTACTTC,CASGTIKETQYF
few,14,TRBJ2-7,.,TRBV6-5,TGTGCCAGCACTTCGGACATGTTATCCTACGAGCAGTACTTC,CASTSDMLSYEQYF
.,14,TRBJ1-1,.,TRBV12-3/TRBV12-4,TGTGCCTCCCTCGCAAATGGTTACGACACTGAAGCTTTCTTT,CASLANGYDTEAFF
.,16,TRBJ1-1,TRBD1,TRBV27,TGTGCCAGCAGTTTACGGACAGGGGGCTTGAGCACTGAAGCTTTCTTT,CASSLRTGGLSTEAFF
.,17,TRBJ2-5,.,TRBV27,TGTGCCAGCAGTCGCGTGGTCATACCGGGGGGCGAGGAGACCCAGTACTTC,CASSRVVIPGGEETQYF
few,14,TRBJ2-1,TRBD1,TRBV5-1,TGCGCCAGCGAGACAGGGAGCTCCTACAATGAGCAGTTCTTC,CASETGSSYNEQFF
few,15,TRBJ2-5,.,TRBV12-3/TRBV12-4,TGTGCCAGCAGCCCTCGATACCTATTGTGGGAGACCCAGTACTTC,CASSPRYLLWETQYF
.,14,TRBJ2-3,.,TRBV12-3/TRBV12-4,TGTGCCAGCAGTATGGGACCAACCTCCCATACGCAGTATTTT,CASSMGPTSHTQYF
.,16,TRBJ2-2,.,TRBV12-3/TRBV12-4,TGTGCCAGCAGACAAAGCCGGGACCTGAACACCGGGGAGCTGTTTTTT,CASRQSRDLNTGELFF
.,15,TRBJ2-7,TRBD1,TRBV28,TGTGCCAGCAGTTCCCCGGGACAGGGGACCTACGAGCAGTACTTC,CASSSPGQGTYEQYF
few,18,TRBJ2-6,.,TRBV7-3,TGTGCCAGCAGCTTATGGGCGGACACCATCTCTGGGGCCAACGTCCTGACTTTC,CASSLWADTISGANVLTF
.,14,TRBJ2-3,.,TRBV12-3/TRBV12-4,TGTGCCAGCAGTTTGCTTACTAGCACAGATACGCAGTATTTT,CASSLLTSTDTQYF
few,13,TRBJ2-7,.,TRBV7-8,TGTGCCAGCAGCTTAGCCTCGATCCACGAGCAGTACTTC,CASSLASIHEQYF
many,13,TRBJ2-5,.,TRBV10-3,TGTGCCATCAGTGAGATAGAAAAAGAGACCCAGTACTTC,CAISEIEKETQYF
.,14,TRBJ1-6,.,TRBV16,TGTGCCAGCAGCCTTTCGGCGGGGGTGTCACCCCTCCACTTT,CASSLSAGVSPLHF
.,14,TRBJ2-2,.,TRBV11-1,TGTGCCAGCAGCGCCGGAGTGTACACCGGGGAGCTGTTTTTT,CASSAGVYTGELFF
.,13,TRBJ1-2,.,TRBV5-8,TGTGCCAGCAGATACGCCGGGGCCTCGCACTACACCTTC,CASRYAGASHYTF
.,13,TRBJ1-5,.,TRBV5-1,TGCGCCAGCAGCGTAGGACCCGCTCAGCCCCAGCATTTT,CASSVGPAQPQHF
few,15,TRBJ1-1,TRBD1,TRBV6-1,TGTGCCAGCAGTGAAGTGGCAGGGGGAAACACTGAAGCTTTCTTT,CASSEVAGGNTEAFF
few,13,TRBJ2-2,TRBD2,TRBV7-3,TGTGCCAGCGGACTAGCGGGACCCGGGGAGCTGTTTTTT,CASGLAGPGELFF
.,16,TRBJ2-7,TRBD1,TRBV27,TGTGCCAGCAGCTCGACCGGGACAGGGACCACCTACGAGCAGTACTTC,CASSSTGTGTTYEQYF
once,9,TRBJ2-1,.,TRBV29-1,TGCAGCGTGGGGTTGGAGGGGTTCTTC,CSVGLEGFF
.,13,TRBJ2-7,TRBD2,TRBV6-5,TGTGCCAGCAGTTACGGCGGGAGGGGCGAGCAGTACTTC,CASSYGGRGEQYF
.,16,TRBJ2-7,.,TRBV5-1,TGCGCCAGCAGCCGGGCAGGGGCTACGGGAACCTACGAGCAGTACTTC,CASSRAGATGTYEQYF
.,13,TRBJ1-1,TRBD1,TRBV20-1,TGCAGTGCTAGAACAGGGGAGAACACTGAAGCTTTCTTT,CSARTGENTEAFF
.,15,TRBJ2-1,TRBD2,TRBV14,TGTGCCAGCAGCCTACTAGCGGGGAACTACAATGAGCAGTTCTTC,CASSLLAGNYNEQFF
few,12,TRBJ1-2,.,TRBV20-1,TGCAGTGCTCCGTACCGCTACGGGGGCTACACCTTC,CSAPYRYGGYTF
few,12,TRBJ1-2,.,TRBV19,TGTGCCAGTAGGGACAGAACCTATGGCTACACCTTC,CASRDRTYGYTF
many,15,TRBJ2-5,.,TRBV11-2,TGTGCCAGCAGCTTTCAGATGGGACGCCAGGAGACCCAGTACTTC,CASSFQMGRQETQYF
.,16,TRBJ2-1,.,TRBV12-3/TRBV12-4,TGTGCCAGCAGTTTTACGCCTAGTAGAGGGAACAATGAGCAGTTCTTC,CASSFTPSRGNNEQFF